The 4 T cell receptor beta chains reported below all come from one sample, sequenced in a study of metastatic and nonmetastatic thyroid tumors. Until they underwent thyroid surgery, no patient had received any treatment. TCRdb re-processed the PCR reads through MiXCR. The profile covers roughly 89,000 clones, with 9.5% to 15% appearing a single time and over 7% taken by the ten largest. Sequencing was carried out using tumor tissue. All receptors derive from a female donor with papillary thyroid cancer or a benign thyroid nodule (not recorded which). Some clones in this sample may be carry-over from other donors' samples.

This clone occurred many times. This chain links TRBV3-1 with TRBJ2-1, with D perhaps matching TRBD2 (6 bases). The CDR3 runs 14 residues. Germline V gene data show CDR1 as LGHDT and CDR2 as YNNKEL (reference sequence). V was clipped by 0 bases and J by 9 bases, with 12 bases between them. Here the CDR3 reads CASSQDNRRGEQFF. CDR3 DNA sequence: TGTGCCAGCAGCCAAGACAACAGGAGGGGTGAGCAGTTCTTC.

This clone was seen ten or more times. The chain employs TRBV24-1 and TRBJ1-4; D ambiguous. The CDR3 totals 14 residues. The germline CDR1 and CDR2 sequences are KGHDR and SFDVKD. Trimming pared 4 bases from V and 4 bases from J, leaving 9 bases between. The CDR3 is CATSEAGNNEKLFF. The CDR3 DNA reads TGTGCCACCAGTGAAGCCGGGAATAATGAAAAACTGTTTTTT.

This clone was observed many times. This chain uses TRBV6-1 with TRBJ1-6; D is unresolved. Germline V gene lookup returns CDR1 MNHNS and CDR2 SASEGT. The V end was cut by 3 bases, the J end by 8 bases, with 8 bases between. The CDR3 has 13 residues. The CDR3 region has the DNA TGTGCCAGCAGTGATACGGTTTATTCACCCCTCCACTTT. Translation: CASSDTVYSPLHF.

This clone was counted between two and nine times. A much larger clone lies a single base off, so this may be a read error. The chain employs TRBV2 and TRBJ1-1; D unclear. Trimming removed 9 bases from V and 1 base from J, with 9 bases in between. There are 12 residues in the CDR3. Germline CDR1 reads SNHLY; CDR2 reads FYNNEI. The CDR3 DNA reads as TGTGCCAGAAGAGGCACGAACACTGAAGCTTTCTTT. Its translation: CARRGTNTEAFF. Drawing the rest from reference TRBV2 and TRBJ1-1, the complete variable domain is EPEVTQTPSHQVTQMGQEVILRCVPISNHLYFYWYRQILGQKVEFLVSFYNNEISEKSEIFDDQFSVERPDGSNFTLKIRSTKLEDSAMYFCARRGTNTEAFFGQGTRLTVV.